Below, 27 T cell receptor beta chains from the same sample are listed, as sequenced in a study of shared clonotypes between healthy human individuals. Method: immunoSEQ multiplex PCR; TCRdb's copy keeps in-frame clones and lacks some. The sample consists of more than 400,000 clones, around 95% of them appearing once. Sequenced material: naive CD4+ T cells sorted from blood. Subset of the sample: CD45RA+ positively selected. These receptor sequences come from a woman in her twenties or thirties in good health.

The gene calls are TRBV7-8 and TRBJ1-5, with TRBD1 matching 9 bases. V trimming: 3 bases; J trimming: 10 bases; junction bases outside the gene matches: 7. The germline V gene encodes CDR1 SGHVS and CDR2 FQNEAQ. The CDR3 spans 14 residues. The CDR3 is CASSFPDRGGPQHF. Written as DNA, the CDR3 is TGTGCCAGCAGCTTCCCGGACAGGGGAGGACCCCAGCATTTT.

The rearrangement joins TRBV5-1 to TRBJ2-1; 10 nucleotides match TRBD1. The CDR3 loop spans 14 amino acids. The V gene's germline CDR1 is SGHRS and CDR2 YFSETQ. Losses at the gene ends were 7 bases for V and 8 bases for J; bases not matched to a gene: 9. In nucleotides, the CDR3 is TGCGCCAGCCGGGACAGGGGATTTGAGGATGAGCAGTTCTTC. Translation gives CASRDRGFEDEQFF.

The chain has TRBV28 and TRBJ2-7; no clear D gene. With 4 bases removed from V and 2 bases from J, the gap between germline ends came to 6 bases. CDR1 is MDHEN, CDR2 SYDVKM, per germline. This CDR3 contains 12 residues. Here the CDR3 DNA reads TGTGCCAGCAGTTCCTCACCCTACGAGCAGTACTTC. Its protein product is CASSSSPYEQYF.

This chain connects TRBV7-8 to TRBJ1-1, with D uncertain. The CDR3 covers 15 residues. Germline CDR1 and CDR2: SGHVS and FQNEAQ. V was shortened by 3 bases and J by 2 bases, with 13 bases between the two germline ends. CDR3 in amino acids: CASSFIPQLNTEAFF. The CDR3 nucleotides read TGTGCCAGCAGCTTTATTCCCCAGCTTAACACTGAAGCTTTCTTT.

V gene TRBV27 combines with J gene TRBJ1-2, with 7 bases identical to TRBD1. V shed 5 bases, J shed 5 bases, and the junction held 11 bases outside the gene matches. The V gene's germline CDR1 is MNHEY and CDR2 SMNVEV (reference sequence). The CDR3 contains 15 residues. Here the CDR3 reads CASSPPGRDRYGYTF. DNA of the CDR3: TGTGCCAGCAGTCCCCCAGGGCGGGACAGATATGGCTACACCTTC.

The rearrangement links TRBV5-1 to TRBJ2-7, with TRBD2 identical over 14 bases. CDR3 length equals 14 residues. J lost 5 bases, V lost 4 bases, and 2 bases had no gene match. CDR1 is SGHRS and CDR2 is YFSETQ in the germline V gene. CDR3 protein: CASSGTSGSHEQYF. In DNA, the CDR3 is TGCGCCAGCAGCGGGACTAGCGGGAGTCACGAGCAGTACTTC.

The CDR3 DNA follows: TGTGCCAGTAGTATTGACAGGGGCCTATCCTACGAGCAGTACTTC. This gives the protein CASSIDRGLSYEQYF. The J gene is TRBJ2-7, the V gene TRBV19; 8 bases map to TRBD1. With V trimmed by 3 bases and J by 1 base, 5 bases remained unmatched. The CDR3 sequence is 15 residues long. Germline lookup yields CDR1 LNHDA and CDR2 SQIVND (reference sequence).

The CDR3 coding sequence is TGTGCCAGCAAAGAGGACAGGGGGCTCGGAAACACCATATATTTT. It translates to CASKEDRGLGNTIYF. The chain couples TRBV6-5 to TRBJ1-3; 11 bases map to TRBD1. The germline gives CDR1 MNHEY, CDR2 SVGAGI. Losses at the gene ends were 7 bases for V and 4 bases for J; bases not matched to a gene: 6. The CDR3 contains 15 residues.

This chain uses TRBV21-1 with TRBJ2-5; TRBD2, the D gene given by the table, was not confirmed from the DNA. TRBV21-1 is listed as a pseudogene. The CDR3 has 15 residues. The CDR3 region has the DNA TGTGCCAGCAGCTCTTGGGTCGACGGCCGGAGGATTCAGTACTTC. It encodes CASSSWVDGRRIQYF.

The V gene is TRBV27, the J gene TRBJ2-7, with TRBD2 matching over 11 bases. This CDR3 region has 16 residues. CDR1 and CDR2 from the germline V gene are MNHEY and SMNVEV (reference sequence). J was trimmed by 1 base and V by 6 bases; bases with no gene match: 8. The CDR3 here is CASREGLAGFSYEQYF. Written as DNA, the CDR3 is TGTGCCAGCAGGGAAGGACTAGCGGGTTTTTCCTACGAGCAGTACTTC.

This chain uses TRBV5-4 with TRBJ2-7; maybe TRBD1 (8 bases). CDR3 length: 15 amino acids. The germline gives CDR1 SGHNT, CDR2 YYREEE (reference sequence). The germline V and J ends were trimmed by 4 bases and 7 bases, with 21 bases remaining between them. The DNA of the CDR3 is TGTGCCAGCAGCGGGGGGGACAGGAGAGATAATGAGCAGTACTTC. It codes for CASSGGDRRDNEQYF.

About this clone: A read error may account for a junction end that differs from germline. The rearrangement joins TRBV28 to TRBJ2-3; 13 bases are shared with TRBD2. The germline V gene encodes CDR1 MDHEN and CDR2 SYDVKM. The CDR3 is 15 amino acids. CDR3 in DNA: TGTGCCAGCAGTCTATGGACTAGCGGGGGATATACGCAGTATTTT. Translation: CASSLWTSGGYTQYF.

This clone showed up just once. This sequence joins TRBV28 and TRBJ2-6; possible D gene TRBD2, 5 bases. The V gene's germline CDR1 is MDHEN and CDR2 SYDVKM. The CDR3 spans 14 residues. V lost 7 bases and J lost 1, with 8 bases in between. The CDR3 here is CASTRTSGANVLTF. As DNA, the CDR3 is TGTGCCAGCACGCGGACTTCTGGGGCCAACGTCCTGACTTTC.

The CDR3 loop is CSVGGRLANTQYF. DNA of the CDR3: TGCAGCGTGGGGGGACGTCTAGCTAATACGCAGTATTTT. This chain joins TRBV29-1 and TRBJ2-3; possibly TRBD2 for D (6 bases). Germline values: CDR1 SQVTM, CDR2 ANQGSEA. Deletions cut 6 bases from V and 7 bases from J, with 17 bases between. The length of the CDR3 is 13 residues.

The CDR3 here is CASCPLGSLGGETQYF. CDR3 coding DNA: TGCGCCAGCTGCCCTCTCGGGTCTCTGGGGGGAGAGACCCAGTACTTC. This chain uses TRBV5-1 with TRBJ2-5, with D perhaps TRBD2 (6 bases). The CDR3 consists of 16 residues. CDR1 is SGHRS, CDR2 YFSETQ, per germline. The germline V and J ends were trimmed by 7 bases and 4 bases, with 23 bases remaining between them.

The CDR3 region has the DNA TGTGCCAGCAGGACAGGGGGCCGGGATCAGCCCCAGCATTTT. This sequence encodes CASRTGGRDQPQHF. The chain couples TRBV6-5 to TRBJ1-5, with 10 positions matching TRBD1. The CDR3 consists of 14 residues. The V gene end was trimmed by 6 bases and the J gene end by 5 bases; junction bases not matched to a gene: 4. Germline V gene data show CDR1 as MNHEY and CDR2 as SVGAGI.

The CDR3 sequence: CASSNPKQGALILGYTF. The CDR3 DNA reads TGTGCCAGCAGCAATCCAAAACAGGGGGCGCTTATTCTTGGCTACACCTTC. This rearrangement joins TRBV11-2 to TRBJ1-2; 9 bases line up with TRBD1. The CDR3 is 17 residues long. Per germline, CDR1 SGHAT and CDR2 FQNNGV. The trim removed 5 bases at V and 7 bases at J, leaving 17 bases unmatched.

Details on this clone: The same CDR3 arises from other DNA sequences in this sample as well. This chain links TRBV28 with TRBJ2-5; unclear D gene. The CDR3 runs to 12 residues. Per the germline V gene, CDR1 is MDHEN and CDR2 is SYDVKM. The V and J ends lost 2 bases and 2 bases respectively, with 3 bases between them. CDR3 nucleotide sequence: TGTGCCAGCAGTTTACTTCAAGAGACCCAGTACTTC. The encoded protein is CASSLLQETQYF.

The chain couples TRBV4-1 to TRBJ2-5, with 7 bases identical to TRBD1. With V trimmed by 0 bases and J by 4 bases, 5 bases remained unmatched. The CDR3 is 15 residues long. Germline CDR1 is MGHRA and CDR2 is YSYEKL. CDR3 amino acids: CASSQDDRVGETQYF. For the CDR3, the DNA is TGCGCCAGCAGCCAAGATGACAGGGTTGGAGAGACCCAGTACTTC.

V is TRBV13 and J is TRBJ1-1; D is unresolved. The ends were cut back, 2 bases at V and 0 bases at J, with 7 bases in the middle. Germline assignment: CDR1 PRHDT and CDR2 FYEKMQ (reference sequence). The CDR3 consists of 14 residues. The CDR3 DNA is TGTGCCAGCAGCTTATGGGGAATGAACACTGAAGCTTTCTTT. Protein product: CASSLWGMNTEAFF.

This rearrangement joins TRBV21-1 to TRBJ2-1. TRBV21-1 is labeled a pseudogene. This CDR3 comprises 13 residues. CDR3 protein: CASSNHAVNEQFF. The DNA for the CDR3 is TGTGCCAGCAGCAACCACGCTGTGAATGAGCAGTTCTTC.

V usage is TRBV5-4 and J usage is TRBJ2-5, with D perhaps matching TRBD1 (5 bases). The J call may be wrong; the DNA end is better matched by TRBJ2-7. Looked up from germline, CDR1 is SGHNT and CDR2 is YYREEE (reference sequence). The CDR3 runs 15 residues. CDR3 in amino acids: CASSLDRPTIYEQYF. CDR3 nucleotide sequence: TGTGCCAGCAGCTTGGACAGGCCAACCATTTACGAGCAGTACTTC.

V usage is TRBV5-4 and J usage is TRBJ2-7; D may correspond to TRBD1 or TRBD2 (5 bases each). The CDR3 runs to 15 residues. The V gene's germline CDR1 is SGHNT and CDR2 YYREEE (reference sequence). The V end was cut by 3 bases, the J end by 7 bases, with 20 bases between. CDR3: CASSSPTAQPGEQYF. For the CDR3, the DNA is TGTGCCAGCAGCTCCCCGACAGCCCAGCCGGGGGAGCAGTACTTC.

The rearrangement joins TRBV28 to TRBJ2-7; D possibly uses TRBD1 or TRBD2 (6 bases each). This CDR3 region has 13 residues. Germline CDR1 and CDR2: MDHEN and SYDVKM. V shed 8 bases and J shed 5 bases, with 16 bases lying between them. This CDR3 is CASFPPGGHEQYF. In DNA form, the CDR3 reads TGTGCCAGCTTCCCCCCCGGGGGCCACGAGCAGTACTTC.

The chain combines TRBV15 with TRBJ2-1, with 11 positions matching TRBD2. Trimming took 1 base from V and 1 from J; bases not matched to a gene: 6. CDR1 and CDR2 (germline): LNHNV, YYDKDF (reference sequence). This CDR3 is built from 18 residues. CDR3 sequence: CATSRVRTSGLSYNEQFF. The CDR3 DNA follows: TGTGCCACCAGCAGAGTCAGGACTAGCGGGTTATCCTACAATGAGCAGTTCTTC.

This chain joins TRBV6-5 and TRBJ1-1; TRBD1 matches 8 bases. This CDR3 region has 14 residues. The trim removed 6 bases at V and 3 bases at J, leaving 6 bases unmatched. Germline CDR1 reads MNHEY; CDR2 reads SVGAGI. CDR3 sequence: CASSTTQGDTEAFF. CDR3 DNA sequence: TGTGCCAGCAGCACAACACAGGGGGACACTGAAGCTTTCTTT.

DNA of the CDR3: TGTGCCAGCAGTGAGTGGAAAAATGAGCAGTTCTTC. Protein: CASSEWKNEQFF. The genes are TRBV2 and TRBJ2-1; D is ambiguous. The CDR3 runs 12 residues. From germline, CDR1 is SNHLY and CDR2 FYNNEI. V lost 3 bases and J lost 7, with 7 bases in between. Full variable domain (missing parts from reference TRBV2 and TRBJ2-1): EPEVTQTPSHQVTQMGQEVILRCVPISNHLYFYWYRQILGQKVEFLVSFYNNEISEKSEIFDDQFSVERPDGSNFTLKIRSTKLEDSAMYFCASSEWKNEQFFGPGTRLTVL.